This T cell receptor beta chain was retrieved from a study of T cells after yellow fever vaccination (dated by TCRdb to the late 2010s). Regarding the research as a whole: Memory subsets (EM, EMRA, CM and Tscm) were sorted on a BD FACS Aria III using CD3, CD45RA, CCR7 and CD95 staining. The cohort comprised two healthy male donors, one aged 18 to 29 and one aged 30 to 40 years. Blood samples were taken at several timepoints before and after primary and secondary immunization, and bulk PBMC replicates and cell subsets were isolated. The SMART-Seq v4 Ultra Low Input RNA kit was used to prepare libraries from fractions with low cell numbers. Memory subsets were sorted on days 0, 15 and 45 and at 18 months after primary vaccination, and on days 0, 15 and 45 after the 30-year booster. To track T-cell clones before and after primary and booster YFV17D yellow fever vaccination, bulk TCR alpha and beta repertoires were sequenced longitudinally.

The treatment or condition label corresponds to: live attenuated yellow fever vaccine strain. PBMCs were isolated from peripheral blood using a standard Ficoll-Paque protocol. The RNeasy Micro Kit was used to extract RNA from sorted memory subsets. The paper's findings and limits, for the study overall: On day 0, almost all vaccine-responding clonotypes were below detection in the sorted memory subsets. Most clones expanded after primary vaccination (around 96% of CD4 and around nine tenths of CD8) were re-detected after the booster, suggesting that broad memory maintenance occurred. Computational filtering was needed because FACS-sorted repertoires could contain abundant contaminating clonotypes from the bulk population. A small share of clonotypes occurred in both CD4 and CD8 compartments, likely arising from convergent recombination. Because the study included only a couple of donors, the extent to which the findings can be generalized is limited. Compared with the primary T-cell response, the secondary T-cell response was faster but weaker, reaching its peak on day 5 rather than on day 15.

Synthesis of TCR cDNA relied on 5'RACE template switching, a step that introduced a universal primer site along with unique molecular identifiers. Priming for cDNA synthesis came from both the TCR alpha and TCR beta constant segments. Libraries were amplified in two PCR steps, with sample barcodes and sequencing adapters added in the second step. Sequencing of libraries was performed on Illumina HiSeq 2500 (2x100 bp) or NovaSeq (2x150 bp). In the authors' own workflow: MIGEC was used to demultiplex reads and collapse the reads into UMI consensus sequences, and MiXCR was used for V(D)J alignment. Vaccine-responding clonotypes were identified with edgeR using replicate PBMC samples, with FDR below 0.01 and a log2 fold change above 5 up to day 15 being required. CD4 or CD8 identity was assigned to each bulk clonotype according to whether the clonotype was present at higher abundance in the sequenced CD4 repertoire or the sequenced CD8 repertoire. Clonotype frequencies in memory subsets were weighted by FACS-sorted cell numbers to estimate each clone's distribution across memory phenotypes. TCRdb applied fastp at Q25 and MiXCR to the public reads, then kept only in-frame beta chains. When rows share a CDR3 protein, they turn into one entry using the most common DNA and genes. What appears here as the V and J calls and clone size reflects TCRdb's work, not the paper's. The sample includes about 30,000 distinct CDR3 sequences, with roughly 6.1% observed a single time. The leading ten clones occupy approximately 25% of the sample.

There are many counts of this clonotype. There are no base qualities to consult, and no much larger clone falls within one base. The CDR3 runs 13 residues from the cysteine to the phenylalanine. Solely the CDR3 DNA is kept, with 39 bases framed from the first base. The trim is 5 bases for V and 5 bases for J, with a gap of 12 bases between the germline ends. CDR1 and CDR2, looked up from the germline V gene (reference sequence), are SEHNR and FQNEAQ. The clonotype originates from a man aged 30 to 39 who received the YFV17D yellow fever vaccine. The chain is assembled from TRBV7-9 and TRBJ1-1, with a weak D call of TRBD1 (5 bases match). The material sequenced was PBMCs, either bulk or a sorted T-cell subset (CD4+, CD8+, memory, or dextramer-sorted; not recorded which), taken on the day of the yellow fever booster vaccination. The CDR3 reads as follows: CASSHGGFTEAFF. The sequence in DNA is TGTGCCAGCAGCCATGGGGGTTTTACTGAAGCTTTCTTT.